The 28 T cell receptor beta chains below all came from one sample that was sequenced in a study of CDR3 diversity in severe acne. From the PCR reads, TCRdb called clonotypes with MiXCR, one entry per CDR3 protein. The table records around 85,000 distinct CDR3 sequences, around 47% of them present only once. The specimen was blood. Source of these receptors: a male donor with severe acne vulgaris.

The table lists this clonotype with a count of one. The chain uses TRBV27 and TRBJ1-1, with D unresolved. Trimming removed 8 bases at V and 3 bases at J, with 13 bases between. The CDR3 is made up of 13 amino acids. In germline, CDR1 is MNHEY, CDR2 SMNVEV (reference sequence). CDR3 loop: CASRPTTYTEAFF. CDR3 bases: TGTGCCAGCCGGCCGACAACCTACACTGAAGCTTTCTTT.

The chain employs TRBV7-2 and TRBJ1-2; 8 bases align to TRBD1. The V gene end was trimmed by 3 bases and the J gene end by 4 bases; junction bases not matched to a gene: 1. The CDR3 consists of 13 residues. Germline CDR1 is SGHTA and CDR2 is FQGNSA. The CDR3, as DNA: TGTGCCAGCAGCTTTACAGGGGGCTATGGCTACACCTTC. As protein: CASSFTGGYGYTF.

This chain uses TRBV10-3 with TRBJ2-7, with D possibly being TRBD2 (6 bases). The CDR3 sequence is 13 residues long. Germline CDR1 and CDR2: ENHRY and SYGVKD. The CDR3 loop is CAIREGRLYEQYV. The CDR3 bases are TGTGCCATCAGGGAGGGGAGACTCTACGAGCAGTACGTT.

This clonotype has a single count. The chain uses TRBV29-1 and TRBJ1-2; TRBD1 agrees at 7 bases. V shed 6 bases, J shed 8 bases, and the junction held 9 bases outside the gene matches. CDR1 is SQVTM and CDR2 is ANQGSEA in the germline V gene. The CDR3 is 12 residues long. Here the CDR3 reads CSVWTGLKGYTF. The CDR3 bases are TGCAGCGTGTGGACAGGCCTCAAGGGCTACACCTTC.

The chain carries TRBV27 and TRBJ2-1, with TRBD1 matching 9 bases. The length of the CDR3 is 17 residues. CDR1 MNHEY and CDR2 SMNVEV come from the germline V gene (reference sequence). Here the CDR3 DNA reads TGTGCAGCAGTTTTTGTTCCTACCGGACAGGGGTACAATGAGCAGTTCTTC. Translating it yields CAAVFVPTGQGYNEQFF.

The chain recombines TRBV12-3 or TRBV12-4 with TRBJ1-1; D possibly corresponds to TRBD1 (6 bases). The CDR3 is 15 residues long. With 4 bases removed from V and 1 base from J, the gap between germline ends came to 13 bases. The CDR3 spells CASSSIRGANTEAFF. The CDR3 DNA reads as TGTGCCAGCAGTTCCATTAGGGGGGCGAACACTGAAGCTTTCTTT.

The chain has TRBV20-1 and TRBJ1-1, with TRBD1 as a possible D gene (5 bases). Germline V gene data show CDR1 as DFQATT and CDR2 as SNEGSKA (reference sequence). Trimming pared 5 bases from V and 3 bases from J, leaving 13 bases between. The CDR3 length is 13 residues. The CDR3 coding sequence is TGCAGTGCTCCCAGGGCTGATGACACTGAAGCTTTCTTT. Translated: CSAPRADDTEAFF.

This clonotype occurred many times. The rearrangement links TRBV20-1 to TRBJ2-3, with D unresolved. There are 17 residues in the CDR3. V was clipped by 6 bases and J by 3 bases, with 25 bases between them. Germline V gives CDR1 DFQATT, CDR2 SNEGSKA (reference sequence). The CDR3 region has the DNA TGCAGTGCCCCCATTTCGACTTCTGGGGTTGGAACAGATACGCAGTATTTT. Encoded protein: CSAPISTSGVGTDTQYF.

As to this clonotype: This may stem from a read error, because a much larger clone lies one nucleotide away. The genes are TRBV24-1 and TRBJ2-2, with 10 positions matching TRBD2. The CDR3 is made up of 18 amino acids. CDR1 is KGHDR and CDR2 is SFDVKD in the germline V gene. The CDR3 is CATSDLGTSESNAGELFF. The CDR3 region has the DNA TGTGCCACCAGTGATTTGGGGACTAGCGAATCGAACGCCGGGGAGCTGTTTTTT.

This clonotype was picked up a small number of times. The chain couples TRBV4-3 to TRBJ2-2, with 7 bases aligning to TRBD2. This CDR3 is built from 14 residues. Trimming at V came to 6 bases and at J to 1 base, leaving 2 bases not matched to a gene. Germline assignment: CDR1 LGHNA and CDR2 YSLEER. CDR3 nucleotides: TGCGCCAGCAGGGGGACTAAGAACACCGGGGAGCTGTTTTTT. It codes for CASRGTKNTGELFF.

This chain links TRBV15 with TRBJ2-2; D might be TRBD1 (5 bases). Trimming stripped 9 bases from V and 1 base from J, with 15 bases between. Germline CDR1 and CDR2: LNHNV and YYDKDF (reference sequence). The CDR3 has 15 residues. The CDR3 region has the DNA TGTGCCACTCAAGTTTCAGGGATGAACACCGGGGAGCTGTTTTTT. Translation gives CATQVSGMNTGELFF.

About this clonotype itself: The junction departs from the called germline gene at one end, perhaps through a read error. The chain employs TRBV25-1 and TRBJ2-5; 7 bases are shared with TRBD1. CDR3 length: 15 amino acids. CDR1 MGHDK and CDR2 SYGVNS come from the germline V gene. The CDR3 reads CASSTPDREQETQHF. In nucleotides, the CDR3 is TGTGCCAGCAGTACCCCCGACAGGGAGCAAGAGACCCAGCACTTC. Variable domain in full (rest from reference TRBV25-1 and TRBJ2-5): EADIYQTPRYLVIGTGKKITLECSQTMGHDKMYWYQQDPGMELHLIHYSYGVNSTEKGDLSSESTVSRIRTEHFPLTLESARPSHTSQYLCASSTPDREQETQHFGPGTRLLVL.

This clonotype was seen many times. The CDR3 here is CASSSGWGAGTRYGYTF. The CDR3 DNA is TGTGCCAGCAGCTCGGGGTGGGGGGCAGGGACGAGATATGGCTACACCTTC. The chain links TRBV7-8 to TRBJ1-2; D is possibly TRBD1 (6 bases). Between the trimmed V and J ends, which lost 4 bases and 5 bases, there was a span of 23 bases. CDR1 is SGHVS and CDR2 is FQNEAQ in the germline V gene. This CDR3 has 17 amino acids.

This clonotype was observed a handful of times. A much more abundant neighbour one base away suggests this may be a read error. This chain links TRBV25-1 with TRBJ2-2, with D tentatively TRBD1 (5 bases). Germline V gene data show CDR1 as MGHDK and CDR2 as SYGVNS. The CDR3 is 19 amino acids. As DNA, the CDR3 is TGTGCCGGCAGTGAGTTATCACCCTCCGTACAGGACAACACCGGGGAGCTGTTTTTT. Translation gives CAGSELSPSVQDNTGELFF.

The V gene is TRBV18, the J gene TRBJ2-5, with 7 bases aligning to TRBD1. V lost 6 bases and J lost 2; bases outside the gene matches: 12. CDR3 length: 16 residues. Germline assignment: CDR1 KGHSH and CDR2 LQKENI. DNA of the CDR3: TGTGCCAGCTCGCCCGGGACAGCAGTACCTCAAGAGACCCAGTACTTC. Protein: CASSPGTAVPQETQYF.

This clonotype was counted many times. CDR3 nucleotides: TGTGCCAGCAGCTTTTCCAGGGGGGTAGACTATGGCTACACCTTC. It is translated as CASSFSRGVDYGYTF. The chain joins TRBV11-2 to TRBJ1-2; TRBD1 matches at 7 bases. Per germline, CDR1 SGHAT and CDR2 FQNNGV. The CDR3 spans 15 residues. Trimming took 3 bases from V and 3 from J; bases not matched to a gene: 7.

The CDR3 DNA sequence: TGTGCCACCAGCAGAGATCGGCGGGGCGCTGAAGCTTTCTTT. Amino acids: CATSRDRRGAEAFF. This rearrangement joins TRBV15 to TRBJ1-1; the D gene is possibly TRBD1 (5 bases). Germline values: CDR1 LNHNV, CDR2 YYDKDF (reference sequence). Trimming stripped 0 bases from V and 6 bases from J, with 11 bases between. The CDR3 is 14 residues long.

The genes are TRBV20-1 and TRBJ2-3, with TRBD1 matching over 12 bases. The V gene's germline CDR1 is DFQATT and CDR2 SNEGSKA (reference sequence). Trimming removed 3 bases from V and 11 bases from J; junction bases left unmatched: 21. CDR3 length: 18 residues. CDR3 amino acids: CSARDGGQGAWSYNEQYF. DNA of the CDR3: TGCAGTGCTAGGGATGGGGGACAGGGGGCTTGGTCCTACAATGAGCAGTATTTT.

Turning to this clonotype: One end of the junction fails to match germline, which may point to a read error. The rearrangement links TRBV20-1 to TRBJ2-7, with D tentatively TRBD1 (6 bases). The germline V gene encodes CDR1 DFQATT and CDR2 SNEGSKA (reference sequence). This CDR3 contains 14 residues. Here the CDR3 DNA reads TGCAGTGCCGAGCTCCGGGACAAGACCTACGAACAGTACTTC. This translates into CSAELRDKTYEQYF.

At least ten counts were recorded for this clonotype. The rearrangement joins TRBV20-1 to TRBJ1-1; no clear D. This CDR3 comprises 10 residues. V was pared by 6 bases and J by 8 bases, with 10 bases between. Germline values: CDR1 DFQATT, CDR2 SNEGSKA (reference sequence). The CDR3 DNA is TGCAGTGCCTTGAGGAGGGAAGCTTTCTTT. It yields the protein CSALRREAFF.

V gene TRBV20-1 combines with J gene TRBJ2-1; 11 nucleotides line up with TRBD1. Germline V gene sequence: CDR1 DFQATT, CDR2 SNEGSKA (reference sequence). The CDR3 has 15 residues. CDR3: CNALGRGQGVSEQFF. Written as DNA, the CDR3 is TGCAATGCCTTGGGGAGGGGACAGGGGGTCAGTGAGCAGTTCTTC.

The chain couples TRBV19 to TRBJ2-7, with 9 bases matching TRBD1. The CDR3 consists of 18 residues. CDR1 is LNHDA and CDR2 is SQIVND in the germline V gene (reference sequence). The junction had 17 bases not matched to a gene; V was cut back by 5 bases and J by 3 bases. The CDR3: CASSDRLGRQGGFYEQYF. The DNA of the CDR3 is TGTGCCAGTAGTGACCGTCTCGGGAGACAGGGGGGGTTCTACGAGCAGTACTTC. Combining the CDR3 with reference TRBV19 and TRBJ2-7 gives the whole variable domain DGGITQSPKYLFRKEGQNVTLSCEQNLNHDAMYWYRQDPGQGLRLIYYSQIVNDFQKGDIAEGYSVSREKKESFPLTVTSAQKNPTAFYLCASSDRLGRQGGFYEQYFGPGTRLTVT.

V gene TRBV6-2 or TRBV6-3 combines with J gene TRBJ1-2; D is perhaps TRBD1 (6 bases). The V and J ends lost 9 bases and 2 bases respectively, with 19 bases between them. Germline values: CDR1 MNHEY, CDR2 SVGEGT. There are 15 residues in the CDR3. The CDR3 nucleotides are TGTGCCAGTGGACCAGACCCGACAGGAAACTATGGCTACACCTTC. Its translation is CASGPDPTGNYGYTF.

This chain links TRBV20-1 with TRBJ1-5; perhaps TRBD1 as D (5 bases). The CDR3 is 15 residues long. V dropped 6 bases and J dropped 2 bases, with 17 bases sitting between them. The germline V gene encodes CDR1 DFQATT and CDR2 SNEGSKA (reference sequence). The CDR3 region is CSASGFAGRNQPQHF. The CDR3 nucleotides are TGCAGTGCCTCAGGATTTGCGGGGCGCAATCAGCCCCAGCATTTT.

The sample holds a few counts of this clonotype. CDR3 protein: CASSVGASGRATDTQYF. The CDR3 coding sequence is TGTGCCAGCAGTGTGGGGGCTAGCGGGAGGGCCACAGATACGCAGTATTTT. This rearrangement joins TRBV9 to TRBJ2-3, with TRBD2 matching over 12 bases. The CDR3 sequence is 17 residues long. Per the germline V gene, CDR1 is SGDLS and CDR2 is YYNGEE. V shed 5 bases and J 2 bases; nucleotides not matched to a gene: 9.

The J gene is TRBJ2-7, the V gene TRBV7-9; maybe TRBD2 (5 bases). The assigned J gene may be wrong: the sequence end matches TRBJ2-1 better. The length of the CDR3 is 12 residues. Germline V CDR1 and CDR2: SEHNR, FQNEAQ (reference sequence). CDR3 sequence reads: CASSLARDEQFF. DNA for the CDR3: TGTGCCAGCAGCTTAGCGCGGGATGAGCAGTTCTTC.

This chain uses TRBV29-1 with TRBJ2-7; D is ambiguous. Germline V gene sequence: CDR1 SQVTM, CDR2 ANQGSEA. CDR3 size: 13 residues. Trimming left V 0 bases short and J 3 bases short, with 9 bases between. The CDR3 here is CSVEEGASYEQYF. DNA of the CDR3: TGCAGCGTTGAAGAAGGAGCCAGCTACGAGCAGTACTTC.

This clonotype qualifies as medium-sized (0.01 to 0.1%). The genes are TRBV5-8 and TRBJ2-3, with 11 bases lining up with TRBD2. Germline V CDR1 and CDR2: SGHTS, YDEGEE. The trim removed 4 bases at V and 6 bases at J, leaving 7 bases unmatched. The CDR3 spans 15 residues. CDR3 nucleotides: TGTGCCAGCAGCAGTAGCGGGAGGGCCCCTGATACGCAGTATTTT. Translating gives CASSSSGRAPDTQYF.